This T cell receptor (beta chain) was recovered during a study of beta chain features in type 1 diabetes. Study-level points and caveats: For Type 1 diabetes patients, all four CD4+ subsets carried TCRB CDR3s that were moderately but significantly shorter.

The CDR3 runs to 13 residues. V was trimmed by 5 bases and J by 10 bases, leaving 17 bases between them. Germline CDR1 is MNHNY and CDR2 is SVGAGI (reference sequence). The sequenced template was cDNA made from the entire isolated RNA. Clones were read by immunoSEQ multiplex PCR, and TCRdb kept only the in-frame ones, dropping some. The sample carries about 15,000 clones, roughly two thirds recorded once. With regard to this clone: Its antigen remains unidentified.

The specimen was stem cell memory CD4+ T cells from blood. This sequence originates from a man younger than 40 with type 1 diabetes. The J gene is TRBJ1-1, the V gene TRBV6-6, with D maybe TRBD1 (5 bases). The CDR3 region is CASSQGRVGRAFF. In nucleotides, the CDR3 is TGTGCCAGCAGTCAGGGCAGGGTTGGTCGAGCTTTCTTT.